Sequencing of this T cell receptor (beta chain) was carried out in a study of T cell clones after liver transplantation. Study-wide context: Liver transplant recipients had immunosuppression withdrawal attempted within 2 years. TCRbeta sequencing after a pre-transplant mixed lymphocyte reaction identified graft-donor-reactive clones, later tracked in post-transplant blood. Study-wide results and limits: Post-transplant time points were not standardized, so conclusions are preliminary.

This CDR3 has 13 amino acids. Germline lookup yields CDR1 SGDLS and CDR2 YYNGEE. Trimming removed 0 bases at V and 5 bases at J, with 8 bases between. Repertoires were generated with immunoSEQ multiplex PCR, while TCRdb's copy carries only in-frame clones and drops some. Of 68,000 or so clones listed, 90% to 95% are singletons. This clone was counted a few times. Its matching antigen is unknown. The chain uses TRBV9 and TRBJ1-1, with D hard to call. The specimen comprised CD4+ T cells from blood, sampled about 27 months after liver transplant. The source is a human patient who received a liver transplant. Some of these T cells may belong to the graft donor. The CDR3 protein is CASSVGSWTEAFF. The CDR3 DNA is TGTGCCAGCAGCGTAGGGTCTTGGACTGAAGCTTTCTTT.